A selection of T cell receptor beta chains follows, all from one sample in a study of OX40 agonist ivuxolimab in advanced cancers. TCRdb's table, derived via immunoSEQ multiplex PCR, lists solely in-frame clones and lacks some. The sample contains about 86,000 clones, approximately 90% of which appear only once. This material consisted of CD4+ or CD8+ T cells sorted from blood, taken in a trial of the OX40 agonist ivuxolimab. Every receptor here comes from an adult with an advanced solid tumor such as melanoma, head and neck, liver or kidney cancer. Both conserved end residues are part of each CDR3. A D gene is named only where the DNA matches it firmly. Expanded clones get a size class; other rows say once, few or many, or leave the size out.

abundance	d_gene	v_gene	j_gene	CDR3aa	CDR3nt
-	-	TRBV27	TRBJ1-2	CASARTGRSNGYTF	TGTGCCAGCGCCAGGACGGGGAGGTCTAACGGCTACACCTTC
-	-	TRBV7-3	TRBJ2-4	CASSFGGNEKGIQYF	TGTGCCAGCAGCTTTGGAGGGAATGAGAAGGGTATTCAGTACTTC
-	TRBD2	TRBV19	TRBJ2-7	CASSRKTNQGTSGINEQYF	TGTGCCAGTAGCCGGAAGACTAACCAAGGGACTAGCGGGATCAACGAGCAGTACTTC
once	TRBD1	TRBV7-9	TRBJ1-2	CASSLSTGGSYGYTF	TGTGCCAGCAGCCTATCGACAGGGGGCAGCTATGGCTACACCTTC
-	-	TRBV19	TRBJ2-7	CASSATGIYEQYF	TGTGCCAGTAGTGCGACAGGAATCTACGAGCAGTACTTC
once	TRBD1	TRBV7-2	TRBJ1-4	CASSLGLKDRNEKLFF	TGTGCCAGCAGCTTAGGATTGAAGGACAGGAATGAAAAACTGTTTTTT
once	-	TRBV5-6	TRBJ2-5	CASSLVGGGGETQYF	TGTGCCAGCAGCTTGGTTGGGGGCGGAGGAGAGACCCAGTACTTC
-	TRBD2	TRBV6-5	TRBJ2-5	CASSYQTSGETQYF	TGTGCCAGCAGTTACCAGACTAGCGGGGAGACCCAGTACTTC
-	-	TRBV19	TRBJ1-4	CASMGTGKDEKLFF	TGTGCCAGTATGGGAACAGGGAAGGATGAAAAACTGTTTTTT
-	TRBD1	TRBV28	TRBJ2-2	CASSSAGQGPGELFF	TGTGCCAGCAGTTCAGCGGGACAGGGGCCCGGGGAGCTGTTTTTT
-	TRBD2	TRBV9	TRBJ2-2	CASSTGLAAGELFF	TGTGCCAGCAGCACCGGACTAGCTGCCGGGGAGCTGTTTTTT
-	-	TRBV6-5	TRBJ1-6	CASSSEWGNSPLHF	TGTGCCAGCAGTAGCGAGTGGGGAAATTCACCCCTCCACTTT
-	TRBD1	TRBV18	TRBJ2-3	CASSPQGGTDTQYF	TGTGCCAGCTCACCTCAGGGGGGCACAGATACGCAGTATTTT
-	TRBD2	TRBV2	TRBJ2-2	CASSLAGGPLGELFF	TGTGCCAGCAGCCTTGCGGGGGGGCCGCTGGGGGAGCTGTTTTTT
-	TRBD1	TRBV4-3	TRBJ2-3	CASSDWTGGTDTQYF	TGCGCCAGCAGCGACTGGACAGGGGGTACAGATACGCAGTATTTT
-	-	TRBV7-3	TRBJ2-1	CASSPPGANYNEQFF	TGTGCCAGCAGCCCTCCGGGAGCGAACTACAATGAGCAGTTCTTC
-	-	TRBV6-1	TRBJ2-1	CASSALGGNEQFF	TGTGCCAGCAGTGCACTTGGAGGAAATGAGCAGTTCTTC
-	-	TRBV9	TRBJ1-1	CASSRLGLNTEAFF	TGTGCCAGCAGCCGCTTGGGGTTGAACACTGAAGCTTTCTTT
-	-	TRBV7-2	TRBJ2-3	CASSFTPGAGADTQYF	TGTGCCAGCAGCTTCACCCCCGGGGCAGGCGCCGATACGCAGTATTTT
-	-	TRBV9	TRBJ1-5	CASSVKELGVWGPEQPQHF	TGTGCCAGCAGCGTGAAAGAACTCGGGGTTTGGGGTCCTGAACAGCCCCAGCATTTT
-	-	TRBV6-5	TRBJ2-2	CASSYSGDPVELFF	TGTGCCAGCAGTTACTCTGGGGACCCCGTGGAGCTGTTTTTT
-	-	TRBV5-5	TRBJ1-5	CASSSTGDQPQHF	TGTGCCAGCAGCTCGACAGGAGATCAGCCCCAGCATTTT
-	TRBD1	TRBV5-1	TRBJ2-5	CASSRWSGGGETQYF	TGCGCCAGCAGCCGTTGGTCAGGGGGCGGTGAGACCCAGTACTTC
once	-	TRBV18	TRBJ1-1	CASSLLGRTTNTEAFF	TGTGCCAGCTCACTCCTGGGACGGACGACGAACACTGAAGCTTTCTTT
-	-	TRBV19	TRBJ1-5	CASRPGQTRIQPQHF	TGTGCCAGTAGGCCTGGGCAGACTCGTATTCAGCCCCAGCATTTT
-	-	TRBV6-5	TRBJ2-5	CASSYLQRETQYF	TGTGCCAGCAGTTACTTACAGCGAGAGACCCAGTACTTC
-	-	TRBV7-8	TRBJ2-2	CASSFGSHPANTGELFF	TGTGCCAGCAGCTTTGGCAGCCACCCCGCGAACACCGGGGAGCTGTTTTTT
-	-	TRBV5-6	TRBJ1-2	CASSWLTGGGYTF	TGTGCCAGCAGCTGGCTGACAGGAGGTGGCTACACCTTC
-	-	TRBV6-1	TRBJ2-5	CASSEALGVQETQYF	TGTGCCAGCAGTGAAGCGCTTGGCGTCCAAGAGACCCAGTACTTC
-	-	TRBV27	TRBJ1-1	CASSLPDKYTEAFF	TGTGCCAGCAGTTTACCCGACAAGTACACTGAAGCTTTCTTT
-	-	TRBV2	TRBJ2-1	CASGTLLYNEQFF	TGTGCCAGCGGGACTTTACTTTACAATGAGCAGTTCTTC
few	TRBD1	TRBV6-5	TRBJ1-2	CASTATGGGGYTF	TGTGCCAGCACCGCGACAGGGGGCGGTGGCTACACCTTC
-	TRBD2	TRBV27	TRBJ2-7	CASSLSGGVAGTSYEQYF	TGTGCCAGCAGTTTATCGGGGGGGGTGGCGGGGACCTCCTACGAGCAGTACTTC
-	TRBD1	TRBV25-1	TRBJ1-2	CASSEAGTGHHGYTF	TGTGCCAGCAGTGAAGCCGGGACAGGGCACCATGGCTACACCTTC
-	-	TRBV28	TRBJ1-5	CASSSPLEPQHF	TGTGCCAGCAGTTCTCCTTTGGAGCCCCAGCATTTT
-	-	TRBV5-1	TRBJ1-5	CASSLAGENQPQHF	TGCGCCAGCAGCTTGGCAGGGGAAAATCAGCCCCAGCATTTT
few	-	TRBV14	TRBJ1-2	CASSQELGDGYTF	TGTGCCAGCAGCCAAGAGTTGGGGGATGGCTACACCTTC
-	-	TRBV18	TRBJ2-2	CASSPLQETGELFF	TGTGCCAGCTCACCCCTACAGGAAACCGGGGAGCTGTTTTTT
once	-	TRBV5-1	TRBJ2-7	CASSLSPQRVYEQYF	TGCGCCAGCAGCTTAAGCCCGCAGCGTGTCTACGAGCAGTACTTC
-	TRBD1	TRBV9	TRBJ1-2	CASSVEGQDSGYTF	TGTGCCAGCAGCGTAGAGGGACAGGATAGTGGCTACACCTTC
-	-	TRBV6-1	TRBJ1-5	CASSEGRSNQPQHF	TGTGCCAGCAGTGAAGGTAGGAGCAATCAGCCCCAGCATTTT
-	-	TRBV30	TRBJ1-1	CAWGQRLNTEAFF	TGTGCCTGGGGACAACGGTTGAACACTGAAGCTTTCTTT
-	-	TRBV30	TRBJ1-1	CAWSPYIRAEAFF	TGTGCCTGGAGTCCCTATATTCGGGCTGAAGCTTTCTTT
-	-	TRBV7-8	TRBJ1-5	CASSQTVIYSNQPQHF	TGTGCCAGCAGCCAGACAGTCATTTATAGCAATCAGCCCCAGCATTTT
-	-	TRBV7-8	TRBJ1-5	CASSLANGNVPQHF	TGTGCCAGCAGCTTAGCTAATGGCAATGTGCCCCAGCATTTT
-	TRBD2	TRBV28	TRBJ2-3	CASSPGLAARGDTQYF	TGTGCCAGCAGCCCGGGACTAGCGGCAAGGGGAGATACGCAGTATTTT